This T cell receptor beta chain came from a study of T cell repertoires in cytomegalovirus infection. Study as a whole: Carrying CMV and the relevant HLA type showed in public TCR beta signatures. Study findings and constraints: Dominating the ex vivo response were TCR beta clonotypes that were CMV-specific and HLA-C-restricted.

Trimming pared 3 bases from V and 9 bases from J, leaving 12 bases between. Germline values: CDR1 MRHNA, CDR2 SNTAGT. The CDR3 runs to 13 residues. This clonotype was seen ten or more times. Its antigen is unknown. TCRdb redid the calling of the reads with MiXCR, one entry per CDR3 protein. This sample carries hundreds of thousands of distinct CDR3 sequences, 6.5% of them seen once, and the ten largest clones take around 6.5%. The clonotype originates from a human donor in good health (CMV status not recorded). Some clones in this sample may be carry-over from other donors' samples. The chain uses TRBV6-4 and TRBJ2-4; D not certain. The sample consisted of PBMCs. Here the CDR3 DNA reads TGTGCCAGCAGTGAAGGGCCGAGAGGCATTCAGTACTTC. Translation gives CASSEGPRGIQYF.